What follows are 30 T cell receptor beta chains derived from one specimen sequenced in a study of shared clonotypes between healthy human individuals. Clones were read by immunoSEQ multiplex PCR, and TCRdb kept only the in-frame ones, dropping some. The table records 640,000 or so clones, more than 70% of them present only once. The sample consisted of memory CD4+ T cells sorted from blood. The subset is: CD45RA-negative fraction. The receptors were gathered from a woman in her 30s in good health.

This clone was found a few times. This sequence joins TRBV7-8 and TRBJ2-3; 9 nucleotides line up with TRBD1. J gave up 8 bases and V 4 bases, and 13 bases lay outside the gene matches. The CDR3 has 16 residues. Germline V CDR1 and CDR2: SGHVS, FQNEAQ. The DNA for the CDR3 is TGTGCCAGCAGCTCAACGCAAGGACAGGGGATGGTTACGCAGTATTTT. Translated: CASSSTQGQGMVTQYF. The whole variable domain, remainder taken from reference TRBV7-8 and TRBJ2-3, is GAGVSQSPRYKVAKRGQDVALRCDPISGHVSLFWYQQALGQGPEFLTYFQNEAQLDKSGLPSDRFFAERPEGSVSTLKIQRTQQEDSAVYLCASSSTQGQGMVTQYFGPGTRLTVL.

As concerns this clone: An end of the junction does not agree with germline; a read error may underlie this. This rearrangement joins TRBV7-9 to TRBJ1-1, with 7 bases fitting TRBD1. The germline V gene has CDR1 SEHNR and CDR2 FQNEAQ (reference sequence). CDR3 length equals 15 residues. CDR3 sequence reads: CASTLSAGGKTEAFF. In DNA form, the CDR3 reads TGTGCCAGCACCTTATCGGCAGGGGGGAAAACTGAAGCTTTCTTT.

This clone was picked up a small number of times. The V and J genes are TRBV6-5 and TRBJ2-7, with D possibly TRBD2 on 6 matching bases. Germline V gives CDR1 MNHEY, CDR2 SVGAGI. The CDR3 contains 14 residues. V was trimmed by 7 bases and J by 3 bases, leaving 16 bases between them. CDR3 region: CASKGWDSLYEQYF. For the CDR3, the DNA is TGTGCCAGCAAGGGGTGGGACTCCCTCTACGAGCAGTACTTC.

This clone was observed a few times. This chain uses TRBV2 with TRBJ2-2; 9 bases agree with TRBD1. The CDR3 extends over 15 amino acids. V shed 7 bases, J shed 6 bases, and the junction held 9 bases outside the gene matches. Germline V gives CDR1 SNHLY, CDR2 FYNNEI. CDR3 in amino acids: CASKSGTGSSGELFF. The CDR3 nucleotides are TGTGCCAGCAAATCCGGGACAGGGAGCTCCGGGGAGCTGTTTTTT.

The chain joins TRBV11-3 to TRBJ2-1; D unresolved. Trimming pared 5 bases from V and 6 bases from J, leaving 14 bases between. The germline V gene encodes CDR1 SGHNT and CDR2 YENEEA. This CDR3 has 14 amino acids. CDR3 sequence: CASSDGRYFNEQFF. The CDR3 bases are TGTGCCAGCAGCGACGGCCGCTACTTCAATGAGCAGTTCTTC.

The chain carries TRBV7-9 and TRBJ2-1; D might be TRBD1 (6 bases). Trimming removed 4 bases at V and 6 bases at J, with 19 bases between. Germline V gene sequence: CDR1 SEHNR, CDR2 FQNEAQ (reference sequence). The CDR3 totals 16 residues. CDR3 in amino acids: CASSSQGQEKINEQFF. The CDR3 bases are TGTGCCAGCAGCTCCCAGGGGCAGGAGAAAATCAATGAGCAGTTCTTC.

The rearrangement uses TRBV4-2 and TRBJ2-3; TRBD2 matches 12 bases. This CDR3 has 19 residues. CDR1 is LGHNA and CDR2 is YNFKEQ in the germline V gene. Trimming at V came to 0 bases and at J to 4 bases, leaving 11 bases not matched to a gene. The CDR3 region has the DNA TGTGCCAGCAGCCAAGATCCCCTAGCGGGAGGGCCGGAATCAGATACGCAGTATTTT. It codes for CASSQDPLAGGPESDTQYF.

CDR3 sequence (DNA): TGTGCCAGCAGCTTAACGATGGGGAGTGAGCAGTTCTTC. Its translation: CASSLTMGSEQFF. The chain carries TRBV7-3 and TRBJ2-1, with a tentative D call TRBD2 (5 bases). Germline CDR1 and CDR2: SGHTA and FQGTGA. The CDR3 sequence is 13 residues long. Trimming shortened V by 0 bases and J by 9 bases, and 9 bases separated the two germline ends.

This clone was seen more than once but under ten times. Possible read error: a much larger clone is one base away. V gene TRBV27 combines with J gene TRBJ2-7; D is undetermined. Germline values: CDR1 MNHEY, CDR2 SMNVEV (reference sequence). V lost 4 bases and J lost 0, with 4 bases in between. CDR3 length equals 12 residues. CDR3 sequence reads: CASSSSSYEQYF. The CDR3 region has the DNA TGTGCCAGCAGTTCGAGCTCCTACGAGCAGTACTTC.

This chain uses TRBV15 with TRBJ2-5; 7 nucleotides match TRBD1. Unmatched junction bases numbered 11, after V lost 5 bases and J lost 5 bases. Germline V gene lookup returns CDR1 LNHNV and CDR2 YYDKDF (reference sequence). The CDR3 has 15 residues. CDR3 sequence reads: CATSRDLGGFETQYF. In DNA, the CDR3 is TGTGCCACCAGCCGCGATCTAGGGGGCTTTGAGACCCAGTACTTC. Complete variable domain (other parts from reference TRBV15 and TRBJ2-5): DAMVIQNPRYQVTQFGKPVTLSCSQTLNHNVMYWYQQKSSQAPKLLFHYYDKDFNNEADTPDNFQSRRPNTSFCFLDIRSPGLGDTAMYLCATSRDLGGFETQYFGPGTRLLVL.

J is TRBJ1-4 and V is TRBV7-9, with 7 bases aligning to TRBD1. The CDR3 has 16 residues. CDR1 is SEHNR and CDR2 is FQNEAQ in the germline V gene (reference sequence). J was trimmed by 5 bases and V by 4 bases; bases with no gene match: 10. The CDR3 protein is CASSSSAGTANEKLFF. Here the CDR3 DNA reads TGTGCCAGCAGCTCCTCCGCCGGGACAGCAAATGAAAAACTGTTTTTT.

This clone occurred once. The chain has TRBV28 and TRBJ2-7; 11 bases match TRBD2. J lost 0 bases, V lost 6 bases, and 4 bases had no gene match. The CDR3 has 15 amino acids. CDR1 is MDHEN, CDR2 SYDVKM, per germline. The CDR3 DNA reads as TGTGCCAGCAGGTCTAGCGGGAGGAGCTCCTACGAGCAGTACTTC. Protein sequence: CASRSSGRSSYEQYF.

Note on this clone: This may come from a read error, since a much larger clone is one base off. Other DNA sequences in the same sample also yield this CDR3. This chain joins TRBV5-1 and TRBJ1-1; a possible D gene is TRBD1 (6 bases). This CDR3 region has 14 residues. Germline assignment: CDR1 SGHRS and CDR2 YFSETQ. Trimming took off 4 bases at V and 1 base at J, with 11 bases between the two ends. For the CDR3, the DNA is TGCGCCAGCAGCCCAGGACAGCCGAACACTGAAGCTTTCTTT. This gives the protein CASSPGQPNTEAFF.

CDR3 nucleotides: TGTGCCACCAGCAGAGATCGAGCGCGGGAGGGCCGAGATACGCAGTATTTT. Its protein product is CATSRDRAREGRDTQYF. The chain joins TRBV15 to TRBJ2-3, with 9 bases fitting TRBD2. V lost 0 bases and J lost 5; bases outside the gene matches: 9. This CDR3 spans 17 amino acids. Germline V lookup: CDR1 LNHNV, CDR2 YYDKDF (reference sequence).

A note on this clone: In the same sample, other DNA sequences code for this CDR3. The chain employs TRBV5-1 and TRBJ2-2; D is unresolved. Germline assignment: CDR1 SGHRS and CDR2 YFSETQ. The CDR3 covers 13 residues. V gave up 1 base and J gave up 3 bases, with 4 bases separating them. CDR3 nucleotide sequence: TGCGCCAGCAGCTTGCGGGACACCGGGGAGCTGTTTTTT. This sequence encodes CASSLRDTGELFF.

V usage is TRBV6-1 and J usage is TRBJ2-3, with 11 bases lining up with TRBD2. The V segment lost 5 bases and the J segment 10 bases; nucleotides outside the gene matches: 8. Germline CDR1 MNHNS, CDR2 SASEGT. The CDR3 is 14 amino acids. The CDR3 DNA reads as TGTGCCAGCAGTAAAACTAGCGGGAGTAATCCGCAGTATTTT. It specifies CASSKTSGSNPQYF.

The chain recombines TRBV6-6 with TRBJ1-4; weak D call: TRBD1 (5 bases). This CDR3 has 14 residues. Germline V CDR1 and CDR2: MNHNY, SVGAGI (reference sequence). V dropped 2 bases and J dropped 8 bases, with 12 bases sitting between them. Here the CDR3 DNA reads TGTGCCAGCAGTTACGCCGGGGCCCAAGAAAAACTGTTTTTT. Translated, it gives CASSYAGAQEKLFF.

This clone was recorded many times. CDR3 residues: CASTLGTGAGEQYF. The CDR3, as DNA: TGCGCCAGCACCCTTGGGACAGGGGCGGGGGAGCAGTACTTC. The chain joins TRBV5-1 to TRBJ2-7; 10 positions agree with TRBD1. The germline V gene has CDR1 SGHRS and CDR2 YFSETQ. V lost 6 bases and J lost 7; bases outside the gene matches: 10. This CDR3 has 14 residues. Full variable domain (rest looked up from reference TRBV5-1 and TRBJ2-7): KAGVTQTPRYLIKTRGQQVTLSCSPISGHRSVSWYQQTPGQGLQFLFEYFSETQRNKGNFPGRFSGRQFSNSRSEMNVSTLELGDSALYLCASTLGTGAGEQYFGPGTRLTVT.

Only one count was recorded for this clone. The V gene is TRBV13, the J gene TRBJ1-1; D is ambiguous. Germline values: CDR1 PRHDT, CDR2 FYEKMQ (reference sequence). The CDR3 consists of 13 residues. Deletions cut 4 bases from V and 2 bases from J, with 8 bases between. CDR3 loop: CASSYGKNTEAFF. The DNA of the CDR3 is TGTGCCAGCAGCTATGGAAAAAACACTGAAGCTTTCTTT.

This clone was observed at least ten times. The genes are TRBV6-5 and TRBJ2-3; a possible D gene is TRBD1 (7 bases). V lost 1 base and J lost 6, with 11 bases in between. The CDR3 is made up of 14 amino acids. Germline V gene data show CDR1 as MNHEY and CDR2 as SVGAGI. CDR3 loop: CASSYWQGGDTQYF. CDR3 in DNA: TGTGCCAGCAGTTACTGGCAGGGGGGCGATACGCAGTATTTT.

V is TRBV7-3 and J is TRBJ2-1, with D uncertain. The CDR3 covers 14 residues. Between the trimmed V and J ends, which lost 2 bases and 7 bases, there was a span of 12 bases. CDR1 is SGHTA, CDR2 FQGTGA, per germline. In DNA, the CDR3 is TGTGCCAGCAGCTTAGGCGGTCTTAGGAATGAGCAGTTCTTC. It translates to CASSLGGLRNEQFF.

The chain links TRBV2 to TRBJ2-3; D ambiguous. V dropped 5 bases and J dropped 4 bases, with 4 bases sitting between them. CDR3 size: 11 residues. CDR1 and CDR2 (germline): SNHLY, FYNNEI. The CDR3 coding sequence is TGTGCCAGCAGTTACTCAGATACGCAGTATTTT. Translating gives CASSYSDTQYF.

This rearrangement joins TRBV5-4 to TRBJ1-1; no firm D call. The CDR3 consists of 16 residues. V was trimmed by 0 bases and J by 4 bases, leaving 16 bases between them. Germline assignment: CDR1 SGHNT and CDR2 YYREEE (reference sequence). CDR3: CASSLEVRELGTEAFF. The DNA of the CDR3 is TGTGCCAGCAGCTTGGAGGTTCGGGAACTGGGCACTGAAGCTTTCTTT.

This rearrangement joins TRBV5-4 to TRBJ1-1; D unresolved. V lost 1 base and J lost 0, with 4 bases in between. Germline lookup yields CDR1 SGHNT and CDR2 YYREEE (reference sequence). The CDR3 has 13 amino acids. The CDR3 coding sequence is TGTGCCAGCAGCTTGAACATGAACACTGAAGCTTTCTTT. Translation: CASSLNMNTEAFF.

About this clone itself: At one boundary the junction diverges from the germline segment, which might be a read error. The chain links TRBV4-1 to TRBJ2-3, with 13 bases aligning to TRBD2. This CDR3 is 16 amino acids long. The germline CDR1 and CDR2 sequences are MGHRA and YSYEKL. The CDR3 bases are TGCGCCAGCAGCCTATCCGGGACTAGCGGGACAGGTACGCAGTATTTT. It specifies CASSLSGTSGTGTQYF.

The gene calls are TRBV5-8 and TRBJ2-7; D unclear. Germline CDR1 and CDR2: SGHTS and YDEGEE. The CDR3 covers 14 residues. V lost 0 bases and J lost 4, with 11 bases in between. Here the CDR3 DNA reads TGTGCCAGCAGCTTGGATCCGACACGATACGAGCAGTACTTC. Amino acid sequence: CASSLDPTRYEQYF.

The rearrangement links TRBV2 to TRBJ2-7, with no clear D. CDR3 length equals 13 residues. V lost 8 bases and J 3 bases, leaving 14 bases between the germline ends. Per germline, CDR1 SNHLY and CDR2 FYNNEI. CDR3 sequence reads: CASSPAGRYEQYF. In nucleotides, the CDR3 is TGTGCCAGCTCCCCGGCCGGCCGCTACGAGCAGTACTTC.

The chain recombines TRBV10-3 with TRBJ2-5; D may correspond to TRBD1 or TRBD2 (6 bases each). With 3 bases removed from V and 5 bases from J, the gap between germline ends came to 13 bases. Germline lookup yields CDR1 ENHRY and CDR2 SYGVKD. The CDR3 contains 14 residues. CDR3 nucleotides: TGTGCCATCAGTGAAGTCCGGGGGCTGGAGACCCAGTACTTC. As protein: CAISEVRGLETQYF.

In the case of this clone: In the same sample, other DNA sequences code for this CDR3. The gene calls are TRBV7-9 and TRBJ1-2; the match to TRBD1 covers 7 bases. Germline lookup yields CDR1 SEHNR and CDR2 FQNEAQ (reference sequence). CDR3 length: 13 amino acids. V trimming: 6 bases; J trimming: 8 bases; junction bases outside the gene matches: 9. The CDR3, as DNA: TGTGCCAGCAGTTCAGGGGGATCCTACGGCTACACCTTC. Its protein product is CASSSGGSYGYTF.

The V gene is TRBV6-5, the J gene TRBJ1-5; TRBD1 aligns across 7 bases. The J segment lost 5 bases and the V segment lost 6 bases, leaving 10 bases of the junction unmatched. The CDR3 consists of 15 residues. Germline lookup yields CDR1 MNHEY and CDR2 SVGAGI. CDR3: CASRPRQGIYQPQHF. As DNA, the CDR3 is TGTGCCAGCAGGCCTCGACAGGGCATTTATCAGCCCCAGCATTTT.